One and the same sample provided the 14 T cell receptor beta chains below, sequenced in a study of memory CD4+ T cells and cytomegalovirus serostatus. Single viable CD3+CD4+CD8-CD45RO+ cells were sorted as the memory CD4+ T cells. The protocol was immunoSEQ multiplex PCR, while the TCRdb copy is restricted to in-frame clones and leaves out a portion. The table includes about 57,000 clones, around 85% detected once. The sample consisted of memory CD4+ T cells from blood. The receptors were sampled from an adult in good health and CMV-seronegative.

The genes are TRBV6-1 and TRBJ2-2; 9 bases map to TRBD1. J lost 8 bases, V lost 6 bases, and 7 bases had no gene match. From germline, CDR1 is MNHNS and CDR2 SASEGT. This CDR3 spans 14 amino acids. CDR3 residues: CASRLRTGDGELFF. The CDR3 region has the DNA TGTGCCAGCAGGCTCAGGACAGGGGATGGGGAGCTGTTTTTT.

This clone was detected only once. The DNA of the CDR3 is TGTGCCAGCAGGCGTGGGACTAGCGGGAGGACCTCGAAGGGTACGCAGTATTTT. Its protein product is CASRRGTSGRTSKGTQYF. V gene TRBV27 combines with J gene TRBJ2-3; the match to TRBD2 covers 15 bases. Germline V gives CDR1 MNHEY, CDR2 SMNVEV (reference sequence). The V segment lost 6 bases and the J segment 8 bases; nucleotides outside the gene matches: 15. The CDR3 spans 18 residues.

This chain uses TRBV15 with TRBJ1-2; 7 bases line up with TRBD1. CDR1 and CDR2 (germline): LNHNV, YYDKDF (reference sequence). V lost 6 bases, J lost 4 bases, and 8 bases stayed unmatched. The CDR3 runs to 14 residues. The CDR3 is CATSLDRASYGYTF. For the CDR3, the DNA is TGTGCCACCAGTCTAGACAGGGCGAGCTATGGCTACACCTTC.

V gene TRBV2 combines with J gene TRBJ2-1, with 8 bases that match TRBD2. V lost 7 bases and J lost 4; bases outside the gene matches: 9. The CDR3 runs 15 residues. Germline V gene sequence: CDR1 SNHLY, CDR2 FYNNEI. CDR3 loop: CASTIQRGRYNEQFF. The CDR3 region has the DNA TGTGCCAGCACCATCCAGCGGGGGAGATACAATGAGCAGTTCTTC.

This chain uses TRBV5-1 with TRBJ1-4; D is uncertain. The germline V and J ends were trimmed by 4 bases and 5 bases, with 21 bases remaining between them. The CDR3 length is 17 residues. Germline V lookup: CDR1 SGHRS, CDR2 YFSETQ. The CDR3 protein is CASSPSVTTTSNEKLFF. CDR3 sequence (DNA): TGCGCCAGCAGCCCTTCAGTGACGACCACTTCAAATGAAAAACTGTTTTTT.

The chain has TRBV28 and TRBJ2-2, with 7 bases identical to TRBD2. Unmatched junction bases numbered 11, after V lost 3 bases and J lost 10 bases. Germline CDR1 reads MDHEN; CDR2 reads SYDVKM. This CDR3 comprises 15 residues. Written as DNA, the CDR3 is TGTGCCAGCAGTTTGGGGGGACTATCACCGGTGGAGCTGTTTTTT. Amino acids: CASSLGGLSPVELFF.

The chain joins TRBV4-2 to TRBJ2-2, with 9 bases matching TRBD1. The CDR3 contains 18 residues. CDR1 and CDR2 from the germline V gene are LGHNA and YNFKEQ. Germline trimming cut 4 bases from V and 3 bases from J; bases unmatched to any gene: 12. The CDR3 loop is CASSPQGTGTGHTGELFF. Written as DNA, the CDR3 is TGTGCCAGCAGCCCCCAGGGTACCGGGACAGGGCACACCGGGGAGCTGTTTTTT.

The rearrangement links TRBV5-4 to TRBJ1-1; unclear D gene. Germline CDR1 SGHNT, CDR2 YYREEE (reference sequence). V dropped 4 bases and J dropped 0 bases, with 16 bases sitting between them. This CDR3 spans 16 amino acids. CDR3 bases: TGTGCCAGCAGCGCACGGATCCTAGGAATGAACACTGAAGCTTTCTTT. Its protein product is CASSARILGMNTEAFF.

The rearrangement joins TRBV4-1 to TRBJ2-1; D is perhaps TRBD1 or TRBD2 (5 bases each). Germline loops: CDR1 MGHRA, CDR2 YSYEKL. V was clipped by 5 bases and J by 3 bases, with 11 bases between them. This CDR3 is built from 14 residues. The CDR3 is CASSRGTGYNEQFF. The CDR3 DNA follows: TGCGCCAGCAGCAGAGGGACCGGCTACAATGAGCAGTTCTTC.

This chain links TRBV5-3 with TRBJ2-6; the D is unclear. TRBV5-3 is reported as an ORF; its role is uncertain. This CDR3 contains 10 residues. Here the CDR3 reads CTSGANVLTF. For the CDR3, the DNA is TGTACCTCTGGGGCCAACGTCCTGACTTTC.

This clone has just one count. The chain is built from TRBV30 and TRBJ1-2; D unclear. V was pared by 3 bases and J by 2 bases, with 10 bases between. Germline assignment: CDR1 GTSNPN and CDR2 SVGIG (reference sequence). This CDR3 spans 13 amino acids. This CDR3 is CAWSRTQNYGYTF. As DNA, the CDR3 is TGTGCCTGGAGCCGGACGCAGAACTATGGCTACACCTTC.

DNA for the CDR3: TGTGCCAGCATCCCGAGTTCTACGTGGGGCTACACCTTC. Protein product: CASIPSSTWGYTF. V usage is TRBV28 and J usage is TRBJ1-2; D ambiguous. The CDR3 length is 13 residues. V dropped 7 bases and J dropped 8 bases, with 17 bases sitting between them. Per the germline V gene, CDR1 is MDHEN and CDR2 is SYDVKM.

The chain carries TRBV5-8 and TRBJ1-5, with no clear D. The CDR3 totals 15 residues. Germline V gene lookup returns CDR1 SGHTS and CDR2 YDEGEE. V dropped 2 bases and J dropped 3 bases, with 12 bases sitting between them. The CDR3 DNA follows: TGTGCCAGCAGCTTTTCTTGGGGTCACAATCAGCCCCAGCATTTT. Protein: CASSFSWGHNQPQHF. Looking up the rest from reference TRBV5-8 and TRBJ1-5 gives the full variable domain: EAGVTQSPTHLIKTRGQQATLRCSPISGHTSVYWYQQALGLGLQFLLWYDEGEERNRGNFPPRFSGRQFPNYSSELNVNALELEDSALYLCASSFSWGHNQPQHFGDGTRLSIL.

The genes are TRBV4-1 and TRBJ1-6; D is possibly TRBD1 (5 bases). V lost 0 bases and J 8 bases, leaving 8 bases between the germline ends. Looked up from germline, CDR1 is MGHRA and CDR2 is YSYEKL. The CDR3 extends over 14 amino acids. CDR3 nucleotides: TGCGCCAGCAGCCAAGAAAGGGGAGATTCACCCCTCCACTTT. Translated, it gives CASSQERGDSPLHF.